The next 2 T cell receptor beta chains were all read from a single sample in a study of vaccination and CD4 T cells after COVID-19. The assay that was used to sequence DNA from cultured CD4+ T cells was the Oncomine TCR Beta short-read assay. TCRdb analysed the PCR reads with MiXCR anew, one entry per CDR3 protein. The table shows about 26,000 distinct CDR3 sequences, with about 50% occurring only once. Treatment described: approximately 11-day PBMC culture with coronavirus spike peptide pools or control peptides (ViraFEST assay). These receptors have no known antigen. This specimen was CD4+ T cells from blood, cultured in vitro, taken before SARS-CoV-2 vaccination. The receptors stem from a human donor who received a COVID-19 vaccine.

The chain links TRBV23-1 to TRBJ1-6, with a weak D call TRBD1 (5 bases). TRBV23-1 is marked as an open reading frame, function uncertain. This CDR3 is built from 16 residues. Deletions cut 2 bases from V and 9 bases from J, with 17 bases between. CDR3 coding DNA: TGCGCCAGCAGTCAACAGCCGGGGCCGTTGGGTTCACCCCTCCACTTT. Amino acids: CASSQQPGPLGSPLHF.

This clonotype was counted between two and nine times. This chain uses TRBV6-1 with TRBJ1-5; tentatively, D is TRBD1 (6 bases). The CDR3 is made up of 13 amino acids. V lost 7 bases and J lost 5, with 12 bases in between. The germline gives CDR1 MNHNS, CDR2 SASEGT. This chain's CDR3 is CASNRAGDQPQHF. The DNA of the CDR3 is TGTGCCAGCAATCGGGCAGGGGATCAGCCCCAGCATTTT.